This TCR beta chain was recorded in a study of blood T cell repertoires in COVID-19. Study-level background: Samples came from the United States, Italy and Spain, spanning acute and convalescent COVID-19.

Cohort assignment relied on participant-reported clinical history. Cohort 3 recovery required two negative PCRs, clearance, or symptom resolution. In the original workflow: Amplification of reference gene primers provided the estimated nucleated cell counts. Produced via immunoSEQ multiplex PCR; TCRdb's table is partial and in-frame only. V and J calls and clone size are given by that table; D and trimming were obtained from the DNA. The table lists hundreds of thousands of clones, approximately 85% of them singletons. The CDR3 runs 14 residues. J was trimmed by 4 bases and V by 5 bases; bases with no gene match: 5. Germline CDR1 MNHEY, CDR2 SMNVEV (reference sequence).

The chain has TRBV27 and TRBJ1-5; 7 bases are a match to TRBD1. The source material was PBMCs or T cells enriched from blood (not recorded which). This sequence was found in a woman in her forties or fifties who had recovered from COVID-19. CDR3 sequence (DNA): TGTGCCAGCAGTAAAGGGACAGCGAATCAGCCCCAGCATTTT. Encoded protein: CASSKGTANQPQHF.